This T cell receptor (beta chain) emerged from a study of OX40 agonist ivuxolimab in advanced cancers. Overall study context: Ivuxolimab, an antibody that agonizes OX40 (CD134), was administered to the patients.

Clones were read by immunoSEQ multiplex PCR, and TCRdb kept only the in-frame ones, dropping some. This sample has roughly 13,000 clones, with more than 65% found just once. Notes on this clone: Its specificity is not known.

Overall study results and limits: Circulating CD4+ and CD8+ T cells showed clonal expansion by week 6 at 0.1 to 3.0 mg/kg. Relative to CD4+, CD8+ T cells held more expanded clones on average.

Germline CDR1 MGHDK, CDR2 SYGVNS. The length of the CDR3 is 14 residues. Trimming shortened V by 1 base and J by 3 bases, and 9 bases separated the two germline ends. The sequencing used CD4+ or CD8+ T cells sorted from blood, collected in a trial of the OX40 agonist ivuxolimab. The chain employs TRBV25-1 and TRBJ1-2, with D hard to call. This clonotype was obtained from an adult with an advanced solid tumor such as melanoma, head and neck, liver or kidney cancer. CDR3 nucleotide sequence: TGTGCCAGCAGTGAATCCCGGACGCACTATGGCTACACCTTC. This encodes CASSESRTHYGYTF.